This paragraph reports one TCR beta chain. This CDR3 is built from 17 residues. Trimming took 6 bases from V and 3 from J; bases not matched to a gene: 16. Germline CDR1 is SGHVS and CDR2 is FQNEAQ. The sample originates from a study of blood T cell repertoires in COVID-19. On the study more broadly: Sites across the United States, Italy and Spain contributed samples from acute and convalescent COVID-19. The cDNA or gDNA used as material had been derived from T cells, B-cell-depleted T cells, or PBMCs.

Study processing details: Estimation of nucleated cell counts was performed using reference gene primer amplification. Sequenced by immunoSEQ multiplex PCR; TCRdb stores in-frame clones only, minus some. From that table come the V and J calls and clone size; the DNA was used to work out D and trimming. The sample has 200,000 to 250,000 clones; approximately 80% are singletons. The sequencing sample was made of peripheral blood. This chain uses TRBV7-8 with TRBJ2-5; the match to TRBD2 covers 7 bases. This sequence originates from a man aged 50 or older with active or convalescent COVID-19. CDR3 DNA: TGTGCCAGCAGAAACAGTAGGGACTACCGGAGAAAAGAGACCCAGTACTTC. It encodes CASRNSRDYRRKETQYF.